This T cell receptor beta chain was sequenced for a study of tumor-infiltrating lymphocytes in glioblastoma multiforme. In germline, CDR1 is MGHRA, CDR2 YSYEKL. CDR3 size: 14 residues. Three nested ARM-PCR rounds with V-beta and C-beta primers built TCRB libraries. TCRdb used MiXCR to reprocess the multiplex PCR reads, holding one entry per CDR3 protein. This table holds around 10,000 distinct CDR3 sequences, around 68% found once. Regarding this clonotype: A much larger clone sits a single nucleotide away, making a read error possible.

V is TRBV4-1 and J is TRBJ2-1; tentatively, D is TRBD2 (7 bases). The TCR sequence derives from a male donor with glioblastoma. The specimen was brain tumor tissue. CDR3 amino acids: CAGSQGGGRNEQFF. The CDR3 region has the DNA TGCGCCGGCAGCCAAGGGGGGGGTCGGAATGAGCAGTTCTTC.